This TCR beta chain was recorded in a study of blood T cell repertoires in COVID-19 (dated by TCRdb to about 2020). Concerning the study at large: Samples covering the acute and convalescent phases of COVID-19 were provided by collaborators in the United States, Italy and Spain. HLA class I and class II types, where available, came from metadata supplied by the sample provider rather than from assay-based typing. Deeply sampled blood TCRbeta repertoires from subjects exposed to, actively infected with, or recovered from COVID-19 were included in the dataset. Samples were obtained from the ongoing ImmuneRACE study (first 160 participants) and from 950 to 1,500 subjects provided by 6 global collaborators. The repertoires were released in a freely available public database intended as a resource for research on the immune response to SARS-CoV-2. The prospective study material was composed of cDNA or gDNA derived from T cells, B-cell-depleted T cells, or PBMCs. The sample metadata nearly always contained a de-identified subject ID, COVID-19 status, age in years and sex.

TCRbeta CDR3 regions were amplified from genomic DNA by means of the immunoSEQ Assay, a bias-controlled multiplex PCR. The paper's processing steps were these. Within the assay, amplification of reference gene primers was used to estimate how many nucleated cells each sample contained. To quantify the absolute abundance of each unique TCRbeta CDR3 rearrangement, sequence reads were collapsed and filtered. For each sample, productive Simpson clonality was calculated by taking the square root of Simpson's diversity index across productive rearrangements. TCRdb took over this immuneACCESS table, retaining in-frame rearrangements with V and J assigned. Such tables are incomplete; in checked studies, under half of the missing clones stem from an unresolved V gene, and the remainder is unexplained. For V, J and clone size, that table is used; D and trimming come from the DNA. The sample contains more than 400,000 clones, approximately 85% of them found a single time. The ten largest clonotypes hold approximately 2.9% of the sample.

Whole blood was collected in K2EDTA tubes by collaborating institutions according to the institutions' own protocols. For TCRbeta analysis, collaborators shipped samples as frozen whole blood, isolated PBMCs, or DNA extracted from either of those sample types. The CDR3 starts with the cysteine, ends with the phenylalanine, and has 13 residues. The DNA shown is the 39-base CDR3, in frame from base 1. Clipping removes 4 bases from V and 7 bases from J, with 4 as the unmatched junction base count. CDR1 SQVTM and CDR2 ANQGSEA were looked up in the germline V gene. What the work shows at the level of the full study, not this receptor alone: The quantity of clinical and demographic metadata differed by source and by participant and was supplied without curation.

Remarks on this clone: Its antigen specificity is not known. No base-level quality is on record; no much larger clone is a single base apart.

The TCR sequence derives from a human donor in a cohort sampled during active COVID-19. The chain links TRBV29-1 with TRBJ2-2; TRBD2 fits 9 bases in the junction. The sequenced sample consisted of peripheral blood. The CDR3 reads CSVVGTSYGELFF. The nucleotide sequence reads TGCAGCGTTGTAGGGACTAGCTACGGGGAGCTGTTTTTT.